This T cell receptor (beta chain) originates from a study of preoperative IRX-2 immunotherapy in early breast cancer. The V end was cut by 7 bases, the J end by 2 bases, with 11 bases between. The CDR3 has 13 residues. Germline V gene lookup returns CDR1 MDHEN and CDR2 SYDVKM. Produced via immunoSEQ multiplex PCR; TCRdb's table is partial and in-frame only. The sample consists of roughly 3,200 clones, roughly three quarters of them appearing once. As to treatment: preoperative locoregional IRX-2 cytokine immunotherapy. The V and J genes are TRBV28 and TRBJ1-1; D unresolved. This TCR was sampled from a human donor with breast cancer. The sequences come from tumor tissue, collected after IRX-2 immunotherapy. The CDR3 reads CASIPQENTEAFF. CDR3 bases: TGTGCCAGCATACCTCAGGAAAACACTGAAGCTTTCTTT. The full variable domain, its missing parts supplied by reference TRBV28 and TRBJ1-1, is DVKVTQSSRYLVKRTGEKVFLECVQDMDHENMFWYRQDPGLGLRLIYFSYDVKMKEKGDIPEGYSVSREKKERFSLILESASTNQTSMYLCASIPQENTEAFFGQGTRLTVV.